The 11 T cell receptor beta chains reported below all come from one sample, sequenced in a study of response to subunit inactivated influenza vaccine. TCRdb ran MiXCR on the RT-PCR reads and lists one entry per CDR3 protein. This sample has 250,000 to 350,000 distinct CDR3 sequences, with approximately 23% found just once. Material: PBMCs from blood, obtained about 20 months after vaccination. The origin of the receptors is a man between 50 and 70 years old who received an inactivated influenza vaccine.

The table lists this clonotype with a few counts. The chain recombines TRBV7-3 with TRBJ2-3, with 7 bases aligning to TRBD1. Germline loops: CDR1 SGHTA, CDR2 FQGTGA. CDR3 length equals 17 residues. The junction had 9 bases not matched to a gene; V was cut back by 3 bases and J by 0 bases. The CDR3 nucleotides read TGTGCCAGCAGCTTGACCGGGACAGCGCGTAGCACAGATACGCAGTATTTT. Its translation: CASSLTGTARSTDTQYF.

This clonotype was detected only a few times. This rearrangement joins TRBV7-9 to TRBJ1-1; no clear D. The V end lost 2 bases, the J end lost 5 bases, and 9 bases lay between the germline ends. Germline assignment: CDR1 SEHNR and CDR2 FQNEAQ (reference sequence). The CDR3 is 13 amino acids. The CDR3 protein is CASSLQAGTEAFF. In nucleotides, the CDR3 is TGTGCCAGCAGCTTACAGGCAGGAACTGAAGCTTTCTTT.

The rearrangement links TRBV18 to TRBJ2-5; 7 nucleotides line up with TRBD1. CDR3 length equals 15 residues. Germline V gives CDR1 KGHSH, CDR2 LQKENI. With 0 bases clipped from V and 2 bases from J, the junction kept 3 bases outside the gene matches. The CDR3 coding sequence is TGTGCCAGCTCACCACCGATGGGACAGCAAGAGACCCAGTACTTC. Encoded protein: CASSPPMGQQETQYF.

The chain is built from TRBV19 and TRBJ1-5; D gene ambiguous. V was shortened by 3 bases and J by 0 bases, with 3 bases between the two germline ends. The CDR3 has 13 residues. CDR1 is LNHDA, CDR2 SQIVND, per germline (reference sequence). CDR3 loop: CASSMVSNQPQHF. The DNA for the CDR3 is TGTGCCAGTAGTATGGTTAGCAATCAGCCCCAGCATTTT.

This clonotype occurred a few times. The chain uses TRBV28 and TRBJ2-7, with 8 bases fitting TRBD2. V shed 6 bases, J shed 0 bases, and the junction held 13 bases outside the gene matches. CDR3 length equals 17 residues. Germline V gene sequence: CDR1 MDHEN, CDR2 SYDVKM. CDR3 in amino acids: CASSPWEAGAISYEQYF. The CDR3 nucleotides are TGTGCCAGCAGCCCATGGGAAGCGGGGGCCATCTCCTACGAGCAGTACTTC.

Only a few counts were recorded for this clonotype. This chain links TRBV5-1 with TRBJ1-2, with unresolved D. Deletions cut 0 bases from V and 6 bases from J, with 15 bases between. CDR1 is SGHRS, CDR2 YFSETQ, per germline. This CDR3 comprises 15 residues. The chain's CDR3 is CASSLDTYKKDGYTF. The DNA of the CDR3 is TGCGCCAGCAGCTTGGACACCTACAAGAAGGATGGCTACACCTTC.

The chain is built from TRBV20-1 and TRBJ1-5; possible D gene TRBD1, 6 bases. This CDR3 is built from 16 residues. Germline loops: CDR1 DFQATT, CDR2 SNEGSKA (reference sequence). V shed 3 bases and J shed 2 bases, with 17 bases lying between them. CDR3 loop: CSARAGGGGGNQPQHF. As DNA, the CDR3 is TGCAGTGCTAGGGCTGGGGGCGGGGGAGGCAATCAGCCCCAGCATTTT.

The chain uses TRBV20-1 and TRBJ2-7; possible D gene TRBD1, 5 bases. Between the trimmed V and J ends, which lost 6 bases and 5 bases, there was a span of 20 bases. The V gene's germline CDR1 is DFQATT and CDR2 SNEGSKA (reference sequence). The CDR3 contains 14 residues. CDR3 residues: CSAGTLQGSHEQYF. The DNA for the CDR3 is TGCAGTGCAGGAACATTGCAGGGAAGCCACGAGCAGTACTTC.

The J gene is TRBJ2-3, the V gene TRBV11-3; 8 bases are shared with TRBD1. The germline V gene encodes CDR1 SGHNT and CDR2 YENEEA. The V and J ends lost 5 bases and 7 bases, in that order; junction bases with no gene match: 8. CDR3 length equals 14 residues. CDR3 bases: TGTGCCAGCAGCGGACAGGGTAATTGGAATACGCAGTATTTT. It codes for CASSGQGNWNTQYF.

The gene calls are TRBV4-3 and TRBJ2-5; TRBD2 matches at 11 bases. This CDR3 is built from 16 residues. Trimming at V came to 0 bases and at J to 5 bases, leaving 5 bases not matched to a gene. CDR1 and CDR2 (germline): LGHNA, YSLEER. In DNA, the CDR3 is TGCGCCAGCAGCCAAGATATACTAGCGGGGGAGGAGACCCAGTACTTC. As protein: CASSQDILAGEETQYF.

Only a few counts were recorded for this clonotype. The V and J genes are TRBV5-4 and TRBJ1-1; D may be TRBD1 (5 bases). This CDR3 is 17 amino acids long. Per germline, CDR1 SGHNT and CDR2 YYREEE (reference sequence). The ends were cut back, 3 bases at V and 4 bases at J, with 22 bases in the middle. In DNA form, the CDR3 reads TGTGCCAGCAGCTATTCGGACACATCTCAGGTGTTCACTGAAGCTTTCTTT. Translating gives CASSYSDTSQVFTEAFF.